Shown below are 18 T cell receptor beta chains from a single sample sequenced in a study of blood T cell repertoires in COVID-19. The protocol was immunoSEQ multiplex PCR, while the TCRdb copy is restricted to in-frame clones and leaves out a portion. The top ten hold over 2% of the sample, which has around 280,000 clones, about nine tenths seen once. The sample taken for sequencing was peripheral blood. The origin of the receptors is a woman aged 50 to 65 who had recovered from COVID-19.

This clone was recorded once. V and J are TRBV30 and TRBJ2-1; D is perhaps TRBD2 (5 bases). This CDR3 contains 15 residues. Germline CDR1 GTSNPN, CDR2 SVGIG (reference sequence). With 0 bases removed from V and 8 bases from J, the gap between germline ends came to 17 bases. The CDR3 loop reads CAWSVQLSEADEQFF. CDR3 DNA sequence: TGTGCCTGGAGTGTGCAGCTCTCAGAAGCGGATGAGCAGTTCTTC.

The V and J genes are TRBV4-3 and TRBJ2-3, with a possible D match to TRBD2 (5 bases). Trimming shortened V by 3 bases and J by 5 bases, and 18 bases separated the two germline ends. CDR3 length: 16 residues. CDR1 and CDR2 from the germline V gene are LGHNA and YSLEER. DNA of the CDR3: TGCGCCAGCAGCCAGGAGGCGGACGGTGAGGAAGATACGCAGTATTTT. Residues: CASSQEADGEEDTQYF.

This chain's CDR3 is CASSLSGGYKNIQYF. As DNA, the CDR3 is TGTGCCAGCAGCCTGAGCGGGGGGTACAAAAACATTCAGTACTTC. The rearrangement joins TRBV3-1 (or the pseudogene TRBV3-2) to TRBJ2-4; 9 nucleotides match TRBD2. V shed 4 bases, J shed 3 bases, and the junction held 4 bases outside the gene matches. This CDR3 is 15 amino acids long. The germline V gene encodes CDR1 LGHDT and CDR2 YNNKEL (reference sequence).

This clone was counted a few times. This chain links TRBV25-1 with TRBJ2-1, with 9 bases matching TRBD2. V lost 3 bases and J lost 10; bases outside the gene matches: 10. The CDR3 is 15 amino acids. Germline CDR1 and CDR2: MGHDK and SYGVNS. In DNA, the CDR3 is TGTGCCAGCAGTGACCCCTTTAGCGGGAGCGGGGAGCAGTTCTTC. Translating it yields CASSDPFSGSGEQFF.

V and J are TRBV11-2 and TRBJ1-1; perhaps TRBD1 as D (5 bases). The CDR3 runs 16 residues. The germline CDR1 and CDR2 sequences are SGHAT and FQNNGV. The ends were cut back, 5 bases at V and 5 bases at J, with 21 bases in the middle. The CDR3 DNA reads TGTGCCAGCAGCGGTCGGACAAGGGGAGGAGAAACTGAAGCTTTCTTT. Its protein is CASSGRTRGGETEAFF. Based on the CDR3 plus reference TRBV11-2 and TRBJ1-1, the full variable domain is EAGVAQSPRYKIIEKRQSVAFWCNPISGHATLYWYQQILGQGPKLLIQFQNNGVVDDSQLPKDRFSAERLKGVDSTLKIQPAKLEDSAVYLCASSGRTRGGETEAFFGQGTRLTVV.

V gene TRBV6-2 or TRBV6-3 combines with J gene TRBJ2-7; TRBD2 matches at 7 bases. The J segment lost 2 bases and the V segment lost 0 bases, leaving 10 bases of the junction unmatched. Germline V CDR1 and CDR2: MNHEY, SVGEGT. This CDR3 contains 17 residues. CDR3 DNA sequence: TGTGCCAGCAGTTACTCGACGGGAGGACGGCGGGCCTACGAGCAGTACTTC. Translating it yields CASSYSTGGRRAYEQYF.

The V call is TRBV28, the J call TRBJ1-1; D call uncertain. This CDR3 spans 14 amino acids. From germline, CDR1 is MDHEN and CDR2 SYDVKM. The V and J ends lost 4 bases and 4 bases respectively, with 13 bases between them. Written as DNA, the CDR3 is TGTGCCAGCAGTTCCGGGTTCAGAGCCACTGAAGCTTTCTTT. Encoded protein: CASSSGFRATEAFF.

The rearrangement links TRBV6-5 to TRBJ1-1; TRBD1 matches at 7 bases. The CDR3 has 13 residues. Germline CDR1 and CDR2: MNHEY and SVGAGI. Germline trimming cut 6 bases from V and 5 bases from J; bases unmatched to any gene: 6. CDR3 bases: TGTGCCAGCAGCCCGACAGGGCTTACTGAAGCTTTCTTT. Protein: CASSPTGLTEAFF.

The J gene is TRBJ1-4, the V gene TRBV6-1; 10 nucleotides agree with TRBD1. Trimming cost V 3 bases and J 6 bases; bases outside gene matches: 1. CDR3 size: 14 residues. Germline V CDR1 and CDR2: MNHNS, SASEGT. CDR3 nucleotides: TGTGCCAGCAGTGAGACAGGGGGCCATGAAAAACTGTTTTTT. Its translation: CASSETGGHEKLFF.

V gene TRBV9 combines with J gene TRBJ2-7, with D hard to call. This CDR3 comprises 14 residues. V lost 4 bases, J lost 6 bases, and 17 bases lay in between. Per the germline V gene, CDR1 is SGDLS and CDR2 is YYNGEE. The CDR3: CASSISPGSTEQYF. The CDR3 DNA reads TGTGCCAGCAGCATATCCCCCGGGTCCACCGAGCAGTACTTC. The full variable domain, in which reference TRBV9 and TRBJ2-7 provide the parts outside the CDR3, is DSGVTQTPKHLITATGQRVTLRCSPRSGDLSVYWYQQSLDQGLQFLIQYYNGEERAKGNILERFSAQQFPDLHSELNLSSLELGDSALYFCASSISPGSTEQYFGPGTRLTVT.

The chain couples TRBV9 to TRBJ1-1; tentatively, D is TRBD1 (6 bases). Trimming cost V 5 bases and J 4 bases, with 18 bases left between them. Germline V gives CDR1 SGDLS, CDR2 YYNGEE. CDR3 length: 15 residues. This chain's CDR3 is CASRAGYQGSTEAFF. CDR3 sequence (DNA): TGTGCCAGCAGGGCCGGTTATCAGGGGAGCACTGAAGCTTTCTTT.

As concerns this clone: Other DNA sequences in this sample translate to the same CDR3. The V and J genes are TRBV12-3 or TRBV12-4 and TRBJ1-2, with 8 positions matching TRBD1. The V and J ends lost 6 bases and 7 bases, in that order; junction bases with no gene match: 4. The CDR3 is 12 residues long. CDR3 in DNA: TGTGCCAGCAGCGGACAGGGAGGTGGCTACACCTTC. It yields the protein CASSGQGGGYTF.

The rearrangement joins TRBV28 to TRBJ2-7, with 10 nucleotides matching TRBD2. The CDR3 sequence is 17 residues long. Per germline, CDR1 MDHEN and CDR2 SYDVKM. The junction had 13 bases not matched to a gene; V was cut back by 5 bases and J by 3 bases. CDR3 residues: CASSPTATLAGVYEQYF. The DNA of the CDR3 is TGTGCCAGCAGTCCTACCGCGACGCTAGCGGGAGTCTACGAGCAGTACTTC.

The chain carries TRBV27 and TRBJ1-2, with 7 nucleotides matching TRBD1. Germline loops: CDR1 MNHEY, CDR2 SMNVEV (reference sequence). The V and J ends lost 5 bases and 2 bases, in that order; junction bases with no gene match: 5. This CDR3 region has 14 residues. The CDR3 sequence: CASSRGQPNYGYTF. The DNA for the CDR3 is TGTGCCAGCAGTAGGGGACAGCCCAACTATGGCTACACCTTC.

This chain links TRBV29-1 with TRBJ1-2; perhaps TRBD1 as D (6 bases). CDR1 is SQVTM, CDR2 ANQGSEA, per germline. The CDR3 extends over 15 amino acids. Between the trimmed V and J ends, which lost 3 bases and 5 bases, there was a span of 19 bases. CDR3 DNA: TGCAGCGTTGAGTATCACCGACAGGATCCGTATGGCTACACCTTC. It codes for CSVEYHRQDPYGYTF.

The chain combines TRBV4-3 with TRBJ1-6, with D uncertain. V was clipped by 0 bases and J by 4 bases, with 10 bases between them. Per germline, CDR1 LGHNA and CDR2 YSLEER. This CDR3 contains 16 residues. In nucleotides, the CDR3 is TGCGCCAGCAGCCAAGATACCATGGCTTATAATTCACCCCTCCACTTT. Translating gives CASSQDTMAYNSPLHF.

This chain uses TRBV11-1 with TRBJ1-2, with D unresolved. Germline assignment: CDR1 SGHAT and CDR2 FQDESV (reference sequence). Trimming pared 5 bases from V and 5 bases from J, leaving 9 bases between. The CDR3 sequence is 12 residues long. CDR3 region: CASSLTGYGYTF. The CDR3 DNA is TGTGCCAGCAGCCTCACGGGGTATGGCTACACCTTC.

The chain combines TRBV3-1 (or the pseudogene TRBV3-2) with TRBJ1-2; D is perhaps TRBD1 (6 bases). V gave up 4 bases and J gave up 1 base, with 7 bases separating them. This CDR3 contains 13 residues. The germline CDR1 and CDR2 sequences are LGHDT and YNNKEL (reference sequence). The CDR3 DNA follows: TGTGCCAGCAGCCTCAGGGGTAACTATGGCTACACCTTC. This encodes CASSLRGNYGYTF.